This entry lists 3 T cell receptor beta chains sequenced from one sample in a study of blood T cell repertoires in COVID-19. Data came from immunoSEQ multiplex PCR; TCRdb stores just in-frame clones and leaves some out. Among a few hundred thousand clones listed, 85% to 90% were seen once. Sequenced input: PBMCs or T cells enriched from blood (not recorded which). All receptors come from a man aged 25 to 45 who had recovered from COVID-19.

CDR3 protein: CASSLFPERESTDTQYF. Here the CDR3 DNA reads TGTGCCAGCAGTTTATTTCCCGAGCGGGAGAGCACAGATACGCAGTATTTT. The gene calls are TRBV27 and TRBJ2-3; 8 positions agree with TRBD2. V was clipped by 1 base and J by 0 bases; unmatched bases: 6. CDR1 MNHEY and CDR2 SMNVEV come from the germline V gene (reference sequence). The CDR3 is 17 amino acids.

The chain couples TRBV29-1 to TRBJ1-6; 8 bases agree with TRBD1. The trim removed 3 bases at V and 6 bases at J, leaving 1 base unmatched. Looked up from germline, CDR1 is SQVTM and CDR2 is ANQGSEA. CDR3 length: 13 residues. The DNA for the CDR3 is TGCAGCGTTGAGACAGGGGTTAATTCACCCCTCCACTTT. Residues: CSVETGVNSPLHF.

The chain combines TRBV5-1 with TRBJ1-6; 10 positions agree with TRBD1. V lost 4 bases, J lost 10 bases, and 14 bases stayed unmatched. The CDR3 covers 17 residues. Germline V gives CDR1 SGHRS, CDR2 YFSETQ. CDR3: CASSDPGTGALGSPLHF. The CDR3 nucleotides read TGCGCCAGCAGCGACCCCGGGACAGGGGCGCTGGGATCACCCCTCCACTTT. Drawing the rest from reference TRBV5-1 and TRBJ1-6, the complete variable domain is KAGVTQTPRYLIKTRGQQVTLSCSPISGHRSVSWYQQTPGQGLQFLFEYFSETQRNKGNFPGRFSGRQFSNSRSEMNVSTLELGDSALYLCASSDPGTGALGSPLHFGNGTRLTVT.